The T cell receptor beta chain described here comes from a study of identifying expanded T cells in peripheral blood. With respect to this clone: The DNA is omitted, as the CDR3 cannot be located on it reliably, and the CDR3 follows TCRdb's listing.

The CDR3 spans 20 residues, counting both ends. No infections or other immune events were documented during collection. Sequenced by immunoSEQ multiplex PCR; TCRdb stores in-frame clones only, minus some. In the table there are about 81,000 clones, roughly 84% of which are singletons. The sequencing sample was made of blood. This sequence originates from a person between 18 and 75 years old in good health. The V call is TRBV1, the J call TRBJ2-1; the table names TRBD1, a call not compared with the DNA. TRBV1 has pseudogene status. CDR3 residues: CTSSQDSGQGHYQCDNEQFF.